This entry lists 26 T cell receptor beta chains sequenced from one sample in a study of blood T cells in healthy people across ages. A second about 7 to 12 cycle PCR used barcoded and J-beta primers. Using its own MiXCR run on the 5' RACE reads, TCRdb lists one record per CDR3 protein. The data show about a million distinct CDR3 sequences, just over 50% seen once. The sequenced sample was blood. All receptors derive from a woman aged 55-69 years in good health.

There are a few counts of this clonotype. For the CDR3, the DNA is TGTGCCAGCTCACCAGTGGATCCCAGAGGAGCTTACTCCTACGAGCAGTACTTC. Its protein product is CASSPVDPRGAYSYEQYF. The rearrangement uses TRBV18 and TRBJ2-7, with D unclear. CDR1 is KGHSH, CDR2 LQKENI, per germline. Trimming cost V 2 bases and J 0 bases, with 20 bases left between them. The CDR3 contains 18 residues. Based on the CDR3 plus reference TRBV18 and TRBJ2-7, the full variable domain is NAGVMQNPRHLVRRRGQEARLRCSPMKGHSHVYWYRQLPEEGLKFMVYLQKENIIDESGMPKERFSAEFPKEGPSILRIQQVVRGDSAAYFCASSPVDPRGAYSYEQYFGPGTRLTVT.

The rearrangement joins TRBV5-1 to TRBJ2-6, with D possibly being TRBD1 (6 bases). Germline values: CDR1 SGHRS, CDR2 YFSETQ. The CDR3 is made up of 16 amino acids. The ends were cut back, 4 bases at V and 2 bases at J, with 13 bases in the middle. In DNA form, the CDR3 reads TGCGCCAGCAGCCCCGGACAGTCCGCTGGGGCCAACGTCCTGACTTTC. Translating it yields CASSPGQSAGANVLTF.

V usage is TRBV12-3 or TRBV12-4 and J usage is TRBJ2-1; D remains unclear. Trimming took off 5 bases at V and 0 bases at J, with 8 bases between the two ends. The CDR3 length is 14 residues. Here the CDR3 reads CASSRVNSYNEQFF. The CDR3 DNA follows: TGTGCCAGCAGTAGGGTAAACTCCTACAATGAGCAGTTCTTC.

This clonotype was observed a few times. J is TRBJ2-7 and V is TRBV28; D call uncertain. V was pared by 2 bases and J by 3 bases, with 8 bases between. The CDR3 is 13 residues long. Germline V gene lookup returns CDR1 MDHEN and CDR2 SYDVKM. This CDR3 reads CASSLTAIYEQYF. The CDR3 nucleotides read TGTGCCAGCAGTTTAACAGCAATCTACGAGCAGTACTTC.

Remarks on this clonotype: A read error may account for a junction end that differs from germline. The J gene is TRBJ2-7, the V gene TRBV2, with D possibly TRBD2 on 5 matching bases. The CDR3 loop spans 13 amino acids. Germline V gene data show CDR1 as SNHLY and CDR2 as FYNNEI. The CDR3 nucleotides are TGTGCCAGCACAAGGACGGAGGCCTACGGGCAGTACTTC. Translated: CASTRTEAYGQYF.

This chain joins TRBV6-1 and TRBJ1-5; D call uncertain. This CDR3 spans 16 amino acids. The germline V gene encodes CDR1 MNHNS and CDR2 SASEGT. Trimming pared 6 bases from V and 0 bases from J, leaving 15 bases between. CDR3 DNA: TGTGCCAGCAGATCCCCAGTGCCGCATAGCAATCAGCCCCAGCATTTT. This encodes CASRSPVPHSNQPQHF.

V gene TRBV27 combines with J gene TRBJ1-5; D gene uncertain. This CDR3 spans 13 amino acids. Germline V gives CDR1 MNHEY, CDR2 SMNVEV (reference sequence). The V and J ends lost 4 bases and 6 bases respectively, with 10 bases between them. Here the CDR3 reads CASSSGSLQPQHF. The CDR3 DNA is TGTGCCAGCAGTTCAGGTTCTCTTCAGCCCCAGCATTTT.

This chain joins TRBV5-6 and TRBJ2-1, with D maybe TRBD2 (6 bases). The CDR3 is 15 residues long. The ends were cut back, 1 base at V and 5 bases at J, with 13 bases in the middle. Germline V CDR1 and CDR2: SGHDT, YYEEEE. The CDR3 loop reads CASSLFRRLDNEQFF. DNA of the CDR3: TGTGCCAGCAGCTTGTTCAGGAGACTAGACAATGAGCAGTTCTTC.

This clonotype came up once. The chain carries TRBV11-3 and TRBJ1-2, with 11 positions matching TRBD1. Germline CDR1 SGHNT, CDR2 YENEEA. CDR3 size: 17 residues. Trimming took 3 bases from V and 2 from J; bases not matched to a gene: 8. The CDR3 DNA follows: TGTGCCAGCAGCTTCCACCGGGACAGGGGGGGAAACTATGGCTACACCTTC. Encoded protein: CASSFHRDRGGNYGYTF. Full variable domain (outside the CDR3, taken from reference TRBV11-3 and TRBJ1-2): EAGVVQSPRYKIIEKKQPVAFWCNPISGHNTLYWYLQNLGQGPELLIRYENEEAVDDSQLPKDRFSAERLKGVDSTLKIQPAELGDSAVYLCASSFHRDRGGNYGYTFGSGTRLTVV.

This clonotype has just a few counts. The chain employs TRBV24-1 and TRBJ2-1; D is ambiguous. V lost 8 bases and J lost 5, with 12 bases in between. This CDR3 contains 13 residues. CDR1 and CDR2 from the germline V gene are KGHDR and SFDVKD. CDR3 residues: CATTDLVNNEQFF. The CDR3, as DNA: TGTGCCACCACCGATTTGGTGAACAATGAGCAGTTCTTC.

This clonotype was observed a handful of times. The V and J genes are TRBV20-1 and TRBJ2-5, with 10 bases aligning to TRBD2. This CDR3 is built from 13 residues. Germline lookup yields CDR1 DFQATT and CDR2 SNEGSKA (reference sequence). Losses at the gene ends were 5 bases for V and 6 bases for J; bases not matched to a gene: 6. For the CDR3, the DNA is TGCAGTGCTTCCGGACTAGCGGTACAGACCCAGTACTTC. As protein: CSASGLAVQTQYF.

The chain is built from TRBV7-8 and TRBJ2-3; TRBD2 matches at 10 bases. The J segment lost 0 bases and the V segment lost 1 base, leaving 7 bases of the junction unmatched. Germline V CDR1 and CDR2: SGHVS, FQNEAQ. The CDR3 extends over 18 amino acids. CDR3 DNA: TGTGCCAGCAGCTTAGGCCTAGCGGGGGCCCTGAGCACAGATACGCAGTATTTT. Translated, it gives CASSLGLAGALSTDTQYF.

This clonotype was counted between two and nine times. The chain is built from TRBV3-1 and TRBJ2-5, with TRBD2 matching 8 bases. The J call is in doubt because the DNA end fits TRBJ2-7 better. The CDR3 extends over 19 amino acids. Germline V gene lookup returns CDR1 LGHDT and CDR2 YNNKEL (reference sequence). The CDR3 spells CASSRRPKAPGLGTHEQYF. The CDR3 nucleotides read TGTGCCAGCAGCCGCCGACCAAAGGCGCCGGGACTAGGTACCCACGAGCAGTACTTC.

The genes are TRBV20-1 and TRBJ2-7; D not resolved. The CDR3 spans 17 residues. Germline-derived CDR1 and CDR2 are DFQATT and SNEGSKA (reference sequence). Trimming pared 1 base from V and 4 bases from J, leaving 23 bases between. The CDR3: CSARAPGYQEIKYEQYF. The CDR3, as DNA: TGCAGTGCTAGAGCCCCGGGTTACCAGGAAATCAAATACGAGCAGTACTTC.

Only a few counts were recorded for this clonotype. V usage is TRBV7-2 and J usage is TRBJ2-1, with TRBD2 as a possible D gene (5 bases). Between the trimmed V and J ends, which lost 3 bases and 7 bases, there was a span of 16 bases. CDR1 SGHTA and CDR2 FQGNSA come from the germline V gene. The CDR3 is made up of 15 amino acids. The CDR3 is CASSLTGTTRNEQFF. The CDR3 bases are TGTGCCAGCAGCTTGACGGGAACGACAAGAAATGAGCAGTTCTTC.

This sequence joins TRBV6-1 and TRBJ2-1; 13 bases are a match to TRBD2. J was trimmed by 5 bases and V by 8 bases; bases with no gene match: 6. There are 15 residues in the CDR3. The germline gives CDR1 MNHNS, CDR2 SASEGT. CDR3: CASRELAGGNNEQFF. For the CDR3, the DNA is TGTGCCAGCCGCGAACTAGCGGGAGGGAACAATGAGCAGTTCTTC.

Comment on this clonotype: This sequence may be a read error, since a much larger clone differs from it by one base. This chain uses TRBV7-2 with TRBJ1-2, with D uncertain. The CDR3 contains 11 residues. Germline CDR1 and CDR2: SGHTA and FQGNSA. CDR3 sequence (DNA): TGTGCCTGCAGCTCCCGATACGTCTACACCTTC. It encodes CACSSRYVYTF.

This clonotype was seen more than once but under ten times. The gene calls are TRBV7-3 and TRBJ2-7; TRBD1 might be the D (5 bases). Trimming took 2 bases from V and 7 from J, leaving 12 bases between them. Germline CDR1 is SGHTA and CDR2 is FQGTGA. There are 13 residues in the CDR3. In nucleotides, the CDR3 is TGTGCCAGCAGCTTAGCAGGGATGGGGGAGCAGTACTTC. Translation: CASSLAGMGEQYF.

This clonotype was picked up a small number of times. CDR3 amino acids: CASSLAFRKPGGELFF. CDR3 bases: TGTGCCAGCAGCTTAGCATTCCGAAAGCCGGGCGGGGAGCTGTTTTTT. The chain combines TRBV11-2 with TRBJ2-2, with no clear D. V was cut by 1 base and J by 7 bases, with 16 bases left in between. The CDR3 runs 16 residues. Germline V gives CDR1 SGHAT, CDR2 FQNNGV.

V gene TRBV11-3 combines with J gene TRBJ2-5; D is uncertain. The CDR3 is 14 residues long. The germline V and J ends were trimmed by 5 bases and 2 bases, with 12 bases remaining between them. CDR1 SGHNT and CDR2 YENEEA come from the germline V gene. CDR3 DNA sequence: TGTGCCAGCAGCCCCGGGTTTAGTCAAGAGACCCAGTACTTC. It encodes CASSPGFSQETQYF.

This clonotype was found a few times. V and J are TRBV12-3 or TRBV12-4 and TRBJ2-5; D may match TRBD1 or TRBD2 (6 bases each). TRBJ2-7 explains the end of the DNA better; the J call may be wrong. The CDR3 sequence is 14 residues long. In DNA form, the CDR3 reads TGTGCCAGCAGTTTCACAGGGAGGACCAACGAGCAGTACTTC. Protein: CASSFTGRTNEQYF.

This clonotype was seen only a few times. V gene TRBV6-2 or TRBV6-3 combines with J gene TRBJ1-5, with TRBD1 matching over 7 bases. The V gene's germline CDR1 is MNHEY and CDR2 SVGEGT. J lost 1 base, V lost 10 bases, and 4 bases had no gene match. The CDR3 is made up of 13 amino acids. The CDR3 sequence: CATAGQSNQPQHF. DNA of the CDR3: TGTGCCACCGCGGGACAGAGCAATCAGCCCCAGCATTTT.

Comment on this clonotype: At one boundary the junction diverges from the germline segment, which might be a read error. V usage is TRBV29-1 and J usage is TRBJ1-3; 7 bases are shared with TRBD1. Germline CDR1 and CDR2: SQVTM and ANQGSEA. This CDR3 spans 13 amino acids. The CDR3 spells CSVGDSSGNTTYF. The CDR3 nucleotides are TGCAGCGTTGGGGACAGTTCTGGAAACACCACATATTTT.

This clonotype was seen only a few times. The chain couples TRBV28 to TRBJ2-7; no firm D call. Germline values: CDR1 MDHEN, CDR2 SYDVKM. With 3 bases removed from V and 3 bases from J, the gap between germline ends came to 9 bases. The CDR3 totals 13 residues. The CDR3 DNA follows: TGTGCCAGCAGTTTTCGCGGAGTCTACGAGCAGTACTTC. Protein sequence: CASSFRGVYEQYF.

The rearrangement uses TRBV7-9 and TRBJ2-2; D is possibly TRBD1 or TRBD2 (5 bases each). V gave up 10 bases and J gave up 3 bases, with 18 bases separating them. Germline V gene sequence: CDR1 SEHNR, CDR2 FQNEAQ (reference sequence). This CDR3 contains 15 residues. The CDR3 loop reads CATVTGDGYTGELFF. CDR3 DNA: TGTGCCACCGTGACTGGGGACGGTTACACCGGGGAGCTGTTTTTT.

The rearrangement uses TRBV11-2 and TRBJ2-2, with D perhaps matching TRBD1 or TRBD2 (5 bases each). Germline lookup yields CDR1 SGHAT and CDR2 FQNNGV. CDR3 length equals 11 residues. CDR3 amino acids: CAALGTGELFF. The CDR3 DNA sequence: TGTGCAGCCCTCGGGACGGGGGAGCTGTTTTTT.